This T cell receptor (beta chain) comes out of a study of T cells in Graves' hyperthyroidism and ophthalmopathy (dated 2019 in TCRdb). With regard to the full study: Peripheral blood was collected at initial diagnosis, before any treatment. In addition, the study compared T-cell repertoires in thyroid tissue and in blood from 6 or 7 Graves' hyperthyroidism patients. Following sampling, methimazole starting at 30 mg daily was given to hyperthyroidism patients, and high-dose intravenous methylprednisolone was given to ophthalmopathy patients. TCR Vbeta CDR3 sequencing of approximately 140 peripheral blood samples (fewer than 45 ophthalmopathy, 75 to 80 hyperthyroidism and approximately 17 progressor patients) is reported in the paper. Prospective prediction of ophthalmopathy was tested in an independent validation cohort of 18 to 20 hyperthyroidism patients and roughly 16 patients who later progressed to ophthalmopathy. The approximately 100 discovery patients were randomly divided into training and test sets at a 7:3 ratio. To identify TCR V-J signatures that set the groups apart, the researchers used a discovery cohort of 100 or so patients, made up of 40 to 45 with Graves' ophthalmopathy and 57 with stable Graves' hyperthyroidism. General conclusions and limits of the study: Blood samples also contained most of the expanded thyroid clonotypes (frequency above 0.001), which suggests that blood repertoires may reflect thyroid immune responses. In validation, progression to ophthalmopathy was predicted by the model with more than 65% sensitivity and 72% to 85% specificity, a median of approximately 6.5 months before onset. A 13 V-J signature model separated ophthalmopathy from stable hyperthyroidism, with 87.88% sensitivity and around 84% specificity in cross-validation and 80%/75% in testing. No statistical method was used to fix the sample size in advance, and group allocation was not hidden from the investigators.

This clonotype has more than one count but fewer than ten. Its antigen has not been determined. No base quality information exists; no much larger clone differs at one position. TCR beta CDR3 regions were amplified from RNA transcripts. The first round of RT-PCR for the TCR CDR3 was performed with the HTBI primer set and the Qiagen OneStep RT-PCR kit. Libraries were constructed in a second round of multiplex PCR, after which size selection and purification were performed. Sequencing of the libraries was done on an Illumina HiSeq2000 using paired-end 100 bp reads. As for the authors' bioinformatics: SOAPnuke was used to process the raw data, removing reads that contained adapters or uncalled bases, had a mean Phred below 15, or lacked an exact match to the constant primer or identifier. High-quality paired reads were merged using COPE v1.2.5, and each unique nucleotide sequence was defined as a clonotype. MiTCR v1.1 was used to align the clonotypes against IMGT TRBV, TRBD and TRBJ reference segments. The analysis included only V-J combinations with a frequency above 0.0001, which together covered roughly 99% of the repertoires. A TCS score was defined as the ratio between F50 (clonal expansion) and ExV (chaos), using BLOSUM62-based TCRdist between CDR3 peptides within each V-J. Welch's t-statistics and random forest reduced 514 V-J features to 10 to 15, which were used in a naive Bayes classifier (R e1071). TCRdb took the public reads, trimmed them with fastp at Q25, ran MiXCR for clone calling and kept in-frame beta chains. Every entry covers one CDR3 protein and lists the most common genes and DNA from its rows. In this record, the V and J calls reflect TCRdb's handling and not the investigators' own analysis. In this sample the table shows a few hundred thousand distinct CDR3 sequences, 25% of which occur a single time. Clones ranked in the top ten supply over 70% of the sample.

Stable Graves' hyperthyroidism was defined as the absence of progression to ophthalmopathy over 18 months of follow-up. Hyperthyroidism patients were aged 18 to 65 years and newly diagnosed, with disease duration of less than 2 months. Patients with uncontrolled infections, other autoimmune diseases, pregnancy or lactation were excluded. Diagnoses were established on the basis of clinical symptoms, serum thyroxine and TRAb, thyroid ultrasound, and orbital computed tomography. PBMCs were isolated from about 9 ml of fresh peripheral blood by Ficoll-Paque density gradient centrifugation. Trizol reagent was used to extract total RNA, and RNA quality was then checked on an Agilent 2100 Bioanalyzer. V lost 0 bases and J lost 5 bases; the stretch between them is 19 bases long. Including the terminal cysteine and phenylalanine, the CDR3 comprises 17 residues. The only DNA kept is the CDR3, 51 bases in frame from the first base. The germline V gene encodes CDR1 LNHNV and CDR2 YYDKDF (reference sequence).

Source material: blood. The V and J segments used are TRBV15 and TRBJ2-5; the D segment may tentatively be TRBD1 or TRBD2, each giving 7 matched bases. The receptor was derived from a man aged 45-65 years with Graves' hyperthyroidism. The bases are TGTGCCACCAGCAGAGATTTGACAGGGAGGGGGGAGGAGACCCAGTACTTC. It translates to CATSRDLTGRGEETQYF.